Listed here are 26 T cell receptor beta chains from one sample, sequenced in a study of human T cells and chemical hapten exposure. TCRdb re-called the RACE reads with MiXCR, one entry per CDR3 protein. The table includes about 80,000 distinct CDR3 sequences, 11% to 15% detected once. The time point was: pre-sensitization, week 0. The treatment is: therapeutic diphenylcyclopropenone sensitization with weekly scalp DPC. The sample was whole blood, taken in connection with sensitization to the hapten diphenylcyclopropenone (DPC). The origin of the receptors is a woman in her fifties or sixties with alopecia areata. Some clones in this sample may be carry-over from other donors' samples.

The chain carries TRBV7-9 and TRBJ2-1, with D unresolved. This CDR3 has 15 residues. The V end was cut by 1 base, the J end by 0 bases, with 7 bases between. In germline, CDR1 is SEHNR, CDR2 FQNEAQ (reference sequence). The CDR3 bases are TGTGCCAGCAGCTTAGGGACGGCCTCCTACAATGAGCAGTTCTTC. The encoded protein is CASSLGTASYNEQFF.

This clonotype was counted only a few times. The chain combines TRBV29-1 with TRBJ1-1; D may be TRBD1 (5 bases). Between the trimmed V and J ends, which lost 7 bases and 4 bases, there was a span of 16 bases. Per germline, CDR1 SQVTM and CDR2 ANQGSEA. The CDR3 is 13 residues long. The CDR3 reads CSALVGEGTEAFF. The CDR3 bases are TGCAGCGCCCTTGTGGGGGAGGGCACTGAAGCTTTCTTT.

This clonotype has ten or more counts. The chain combines TRBV10-1 with TRBJ2-3, with 9 positions matching TRBD2. This CDR3 is built from 17 residues. J lost 3 bases, V lost 3 bases, and 10 bases had no gene match. Germline CDR1 WNHNN, CDR2 SYGVQD (reference sequence). Written as DNA, the CDR3 is TGCGCCAGCAGTGATGGCGGGAGGGCCCCGGGGACAGATACGCAGTATTTT. Protein sequence: CASSDGGRAPGTDTQYF.

In this sample, this clonotype turned up a few times. V and J are TRBV11-2 and TRBJ2-3; 11 bases align to TRBD2. This CDR3 comprises 16 residues. The junction had 9 bases not matched to a gene; V was cut back by 5 bases and J by 5 bases. Germline CDR1 and CDR2: SGHAT and FQNNGV. In DNA, the CDR3 is TGTGCCAGCAGCCCCCTAGCGGGAGGCCGTCTAGATACGCAGTATTTT. This sequence encodes CASSPLAGGRLDTQYF.

This clonotype was counted a few times. The chain is built from TRBV6-2 or TRBV6-3 and TRBJ2-7, with 7 bases fitting TRBD1. CDR1 and CDR2 from the germline V gene are MNHEY and SVGEGT. Trimming cost V 11 bases and J 0 bases; bases outside gene matches: 10. The CDR3 spans 14 residues. The CDR3 protein is CAVKGGPSSYEQYF. The CDR3 coding sequence is TGTGCCGTCAAAGGGGGCCCCAGCTCCTACGAGCAGTACTTC.

This clonotype was detected many times. The CDR3 reads CASSRAEGAYSNQPQHF. DNA for the CDR3: TGTGCCAGCTCTCGGGCCGAAGGAGCCTATAGCAATCAGCCCCAGCATTTT. The V call is TRBV7-9, the J call TRBJ1-5; D remains ambiguous. The CDR3 is 17 amino acids. CDR1 is SEHNR, CDR2 FQNEAQ, per germline (reference sequence). Trimming stripped 8 bases from V and 0 bases from J, with 20 bases between.

The J gene is TRBJ2-3, the V gene TRBV7-6; the D gene is possibly TRBD2 (5 bases). Deletions cut 5 bases from V and 2 bases from J, with 14 bases between. This CDR3 has 15 residues. CDR1 and CDR2 from the germline V gene are SGHVS and FNYEAQ. As DNA, the CDR3 is TGTGCCAGCAGCCCGACTACGACTTTCACAGATACGCAGTATTTT. Translation: CASSPTTTFTDTQYF.

Many counts were recorded for this clonotype. The chain links TRBV12-3 or TRBV12-4 to TRBJ2-3, with D perhaps matching TRBD2 (6 bases). Trimming removed 1 base at V and 2 bases at J, with 16 bases between. The CDR3 length is 17 residues. For the CDR3, the DNA is TGTGCCAGCAGTTTAGAGGGACTGCGTCATGTCACAGATACGCAGTATTTT. Translation: CASSLEGLRHVTDTQYF.

The chain uses TRBV3-1 and TRBJ2-7; 7 bases match TRBD1. Germline CDR1 and CDR2: LGHDT and YNNKEL (reference sequence). This CDR3 contains 14 residues. V lost 3 bases, J lost 5 bases, and 7 bases stayed unmatched. CDR3 bases: TGTGCCAGCAGCCATTCAGGGGGAATCAACGAGCAGTACTTC. As protein: CASSHSGGINEQYF.

This clonotype came up a few times. This chain connects TRBV29-1 to TRBJ1-1; D gene ambiguous. The length of the CDR3 is 13 residues. V was clipped by 7 bases and J by 0 bases, with 12 bases between them. Germline CDR1 and CDR2: SQVTM and ANQGSEA. The CDR3 spells CSAGEGLNTEAFF. Written as DNA, the CDR3 is TGCAGCGCCGGAGAGGGATTGAACACTGAAGCTTTCTTT.

The chain has TRBV20-1 and TRBJ2-3; TRBD1 might be the D (5 bases). The germline V and J ends were trimmed by 7 bases and 4 bases, with 21 bases remaining between them. Germline assignment: CDR1 DFQATT and CDR2 SNEGSKA (reference sequence). This CDR3 contains 15 residues. CDR3 amino acids: CSVHSGRQQADTQYF. As DNA, the CDR3 is TGCAGTGTCCATTCGGGCCGACAGCAAGCAGATACGCAGTATTTT.

This clonotype was seen a few times. The chain joins TRBV30 to TRBJ2-2, with D uncertain. The ends were cut back, 2 bases at V and 2 bases at J, with 9 bases in the middle. Germline V gives CDR1 GTSNPN, CDR2 SVGIG (reference sequence). This CDR3 is 14 amino acids long. This CDR3 reads CAWSMRSNTGELFF. DNA of the CDR3: TGTGCCTGGAGTATGCGATCCAACACCGGGGAGCTGTTTTTT.

This clonotype was counted a few times. The chain links TRBV12-3 or TRBV12-4 to TRBJ1-2; D is uncertain. The CDR3 loop spans 17 amino acids. V gave up 6 bases and J gave up 4 bases, with 24 bases separating them. The CDR3 bases are TGTGCCAGCAGGCGATTAGGGCTGAACCCGTGGGTCTATGGCTACACCTTC. It codes for CASRRLGLNPWVYGYTF.

A few counts support this clonotype. The chain couples TRBV7-8 to TRBJ2-1; the match to TRBD2 covers 7 bases. This CDR3 has 16 amino acids. With V trimmed by 2 bases and J by 5 bases, 9 bases remained unmatched. The germline gives CDR1 SGHVS, CDR2 FQNEAQ. The CDR3, as DNA: TGTGCCAGCAGCTTACGGGGCGGGAGCTTCGACAATGAGCAGTTCTTC. Protein sequence: CASSLRGGSFDNEQFF.

This clonotype was observed a few times. The V and J genes are TRBV5-1 and TRBJ2-1, with no clear D. The V end was cut by 0 bases, the J end by 6 bases, with 10 bases between. CDR3 length: 14 amino acids. Germline V CDR1 and CDR2: SGHRS, YFSETQ. The CDR3 region has the DNA TGCGCCAGCAGCTTGGGAGAAAGGAGCAATGAGCAGTTCTTC. Encoded protein: CASSLGERSNEQFF.

The sample holds many counts of this clonotype. The J gene is TRBJ2-7, the V gene TRBV7-8; TRBD1 agrees at 8 bases. V lost 4 bases, J lost 2 bases, and 10 bases stayed unmatched. CDR1 is SGHVS and CDR2 is FQNEAQ in the germline V gene. The CDR3 spans 16 residues. CDR3 in DNA: TGTGCCAGCAGCTCTTTAAGGGACAGGCCACCCTACGAGCAGTACTTC. This codes for CASSSLRDRPPYEQYF.

This clonotype was recorded a few times. The CDR3 loop reads CASSPRGDDAGELFF. CDR3 nucleotide sequence: TGTGCCAGCAGCCCCCGGGGGGATGACGCCGGGGAGCTGTTTTTT. V and J are TRBV9 and TRBJ2-2; 7 nucleotides match TRBD2. The CDR3 extends over 15 amino acids. Germline V lookup: CDR1 SGDLS, CDR2 YYNGEE. The J segment lost 6 bases and the V segment lost 4 bases, leaving 9 bases of the junction unmatched. Based on the CDR3 plus reference TRBV9 and TRBJ2-2, the full variable domain is DSGVTQTPKHLITATGQRVTLRCSPRSGDLSVYWYQQSLDQGLQFLIQYYNGEERAKGNILERFSAQQFPDLHSELNLSSLELGDSALYFCASSPRGDDAGELFFGEGSRLTVL.

This clonotype showed up just a few times. The rearrangement uses TRBV7-2 and TRBJ2-1; 15 bases agree with TRBD2. This CDR3 has 18 amino acids. Germline assignment: CDR1 SGHTA and CDR2 FQGNSA. V lost 2 bases and J lost 5; bases outside the gene matches: 7. Here the CDR3 reads CASSLPGTSGRWDNEQFF. The CDR3 region has the DNA TGTGCCAGCAGCTTACCAGGGACTAGCGGGAGGTGGGACAATGAGCAGTTCTTC.

This sequence joins TRBV5-1 and TRBJ2-3, with 7 bases lining up with TRBD2. This CDR3 spans 14 amino acids. Germline assignment: CDR1 SGHRS and CDR2 YFSETQ. Trimming cost V 10 bases and J 4 bases; bases outside gene matches: 12. In DNA form, the CDR3 reads TGCGCCGCGGCTGTGCGGGAGTATCCAGATACGCAGTATTTT. Translated: CAAAVREYPDTQYF.

This clonotype appeared a few times. This chain links TRBV5-5 with TRBJ1-4; D gene unclear. CDR1 SGHKS and CDR2 YYEKEE come from the germline V gene (reference sequence). V lost 6 bases to trimming and J lost 0 bases, with 6 bases between them. CDR3 length: 13 residues. The CDR3 loop is CASNPSTNEKLFF. CDR3 nucleotide sequence: TGTGCCAGCAACCCCTCAACTAATGAAAAACTGTTTTTT.

This clonotype was counted at least ten times. This chain joins TRBV15 and TRBJ1-4; TRBD1 might be the D (6 bases). V dropped 1 base and J dropped 0 bases, with 12 bases sitting between them. This CDR3 is 17 amino acids long. The germline V gene has CDR1 LNHNV and CDR2 YYDKDF (reference sequence). CDR3 in DNA: TGTGCCACCAGCAGAGGCAGGGGCCGTGCAACTAATGAAAAACTGTTTTTT. Translated: CATSRGRGRATNEKLFF.

This clonotype was observed a few times. The V call is TRBV29-1, the J call TRBJ2-5; D is unresolved. The length of the CDR3 is 11 residues. Trimming removed 4 bases from V and 2 bases from J, with 5 bases in between. Per germline, CDR1 SQVTM and CDR2 ANQGSEA. The CDR3: CSVGEQETQYF. CDR3 coding DNA: TGCAGCGTTGGTGAACAAGAGACCCAGTACTTC.

This clonotype was observed a handful of times. Here the CDR3 DNA reads TGTGCCAGCAGTTCTCCGGACAGGGGGCGCGCCGGGGAGCTGTTTTTT. It specifies CASSSPDRGRAGELFF. The V gene is TRBV28, the J gene TRBJ2-2; TRBD1 aligns across 11 bases. V lost 4 bases, J lost 6 bases, and 7 bases stayed unmatched. The CDR3 loop spans 16 amino acids. CDR1 and CDR2 (germline): MDHEN, SYDVKM.

In its sample, this clonotype was seen a few times. The genes are TRBV12-3 or TRBV12-4 and TRBJ2-2, with a tentative D call TRBD2 (6 bases). V was shortened by 10 bases and J by 5 bases, with 17 bases between the two germline ends. The CDR3 is made up of 14 amino acids. This CDR3 is CANTRGGGTGELFF. CDR3 DNA: TGTGCCAACACCCGGGGAGGTGGGACCGGGGAGCTGTTTTTT.

The V call is TRBV7-9, the J call TRBJ2-5, with D possibly called TRBD1 or TRBD2 (5 bases each). V lost 5 bases and J 5 bases, leaving 18 bases between the germline ends. The germline V gene encodes CDR1 SEHNR and CDR2 FQNEAQ (reference sequence). This CDR3 has 15 residues. The CDR3 region is CASSRDGEWGETQYF. The CDR3 DNA follows: TGTGCCAGCAGCCGGGACGGGGAATGGGGGGAGACCCAGTACTTC. Drawing the rest from reference TRBV7-9 and TRBJ2-5, the complete variable domain is DTGVSQNPRHKITKRGQNVTFRCDPISEHNRLYWYRQTLGQGPEFLTYFQNEAQLEKSRLLSDRFSAERPKGSFSTLEIQRTEQGDSAMYLCASSRDGEWGETQYFGPGTRLLVL.

In this sample, this clonotype turned up once. The gene calls are TRBV18 and TRBJ2-2, with D possibly being TRBD2 (5 bases). There are 15 residues in the CDR3. Germline-derived CDR1 and CDR2 are KGHSH and LQKENI. V was cut by 2 bases and J by 0 bases, with 7 bases left in between. CDR3 region: CASSPGRANTGELFF. The CDR3 DNA reads TGTGCCAGCTCACCAGGGCGGGCGAACACCGGGGAGCTGTTTTTT.